One and the same sample provided the 12 T cell receptor beta chains below, sequenced in a study of blood T cell repertoires in COVID-19. Measured with immunoSEQ multiplex PCR; TCRdb has only the in-frame clones, and not every one. This table holds about 170,000 clones, roughly 80% found once. Sequencing was carried out using peripheral blood. Receptors originate from a man aged 65 to 85 with active or convalescent COVID-19.

The chain has TRBV28 and TRBJ1-2; D unresolved. Looked up from germline, CDR1 is MDHEN and CDR2 is SYDVKM. V shed 2 bases and J shed 4 bases, with 5 bases lying between them. The CDR3 has 12 amino acids. CDR3 coding DNA: TGTGCCAGCAGTTTACAGGCCTATGGCTACACCTTC. Translation gives CASSLQAYGYTF.

The chain recombines TRBV6-5 with TRBJ1-3, with unresolved D. Per germline, CDR1 MNHEY and CDR2 SVGAGI. Deletions cut 2 bases from V and 5 bases from J, with 13 bases between. This CDR3 has 15 residues. CDR3 coding DNA: TGTGCCAGCAGTTACCTGGCCTTACCCAGAAACACCATATATTTT. This encodes CASSYLALPRNTIYF.

The J gene is TRBJ1-4, the V gene TRBV28; no definite D call. The length of the CDR3 is 15 residues. The germline CDR1 and CDR2 sequences are MDHEN and SYDVKM. Trimming cost V 2 bases and J 5 bases, with 12 bases left between them. The CDR3 loop is CASSLPLTSNEKLFF. In DNA, the CDR3 is TGTGCCAGCAGTTTACCCCTGACTTCGAATGAAAAACTGTTTTTT.

The chain joins TRBV7-3 to TRBJ1-1; D is unclear. The CDR3 has 16 residues. CDR1 is SGHTA, CDR2 FQGTGA, per germline. Between the trimmed V and J ends, which lost 3 bases and 2 bases, there was a span of 16 bases. For the CDR3, the DNA is TGTGCCAGCAGCTTCTCCCTGACGGGGTCAAACACTGAAGCTTTCTTT. This gives the protein CASSFSLTGSNTEAFF.

CDR3 loop: CASSDRDRAYEQYF. In DNA form, the CDR3 reads TGTGCCAGCAGTGACCGGGACAGGGCCTACGAGCAGTACTTC. J is TRBJ2-7 and V is TRBV6-1; 9 bases are shared with TRBD1. CDR1 and CDR2 from the germline V gene are MNHNS and SASEGT. The CDR3 is 14 amino acids. After removal of 3 bases from V and 2 bases from J, the junction contained 2 bases not matched to a gene.

The chain couples TRBV6-2 or TRBV6-3 to TRBJ2-1; tentative D call: TRBD2 (6 bases). CDR3 length: 14 residues. The germline V gene has CDR1 MNHEY and CDR2 SVGEGT. V lost 5 bases and J lost 10, with 18 bases in between. The CDR3 nucleotides are TGTGCCAGCAGTCCGCGGGACTGGAGCAACGAGCAGTTCTTC. Protein: CASSPRDWSNEQFF.

V usage is TRBV6-5 and J usage is TRBJ1-2; perhaps TRBD1 as D (6 bases). The CDR3 spans 14 residues. Germline V gene data show CDR1 as MNHEY and CDR2 as SVGAGI. The ends were cut back, 6 bases at V and 4 bases at J, with 15 bases in the middle. The CDR3 bases are TGTGCCAGCAGCCCCGACAGGCCGCCCTATGGCTACACCTTC. Residues: CASSPDRPPYGYTF.

The V and J genes are TRBV2 and TRBJ1-5; TRBD1 agrees at 7 bases. The CDR3 contains 15 residues. Germline loops: CDR1 SNHLY, CDR2 FYNNEI. J gave up 0 bases and V 6 bases, and 5 bases lay outside the gene matches. CDR3 protein: CASRRDRPSNQPQHF. As DNA, the CDR3 is TGTGCCAGCAGGAGGGACAGACCTAGCAATCAGCCCCAGCATTTT.

Note on this clone: One end of the junction varies from germline; a read error may be responsible. The chain couples TRBV29-1 to TRBJ1-1; 9 bases align to TRBD1. The CDR3 length is 12 residues. Germline V gene data show CDR1 as SQVTM and CDR2 as ANQGSEA. CDR3 sequence: CSALQGATGAFF. CDR3 DNA: TGCAGCGCCCTACAGGGGGCAACTGGAGCTTTCTTT.

The count of this clone is one. The gene calls are TRBV28 and TRBJ2-3; TRBD1 matches at 8 bases. Germline lookup yields CDR1 MDHEN and CDR2 SYDVKM. Trimming took 7 bases from V and 3 from J; bases not matched to a gene: 12. This CDR3 is 16 amino acids long. Here the CDR3 reads CASTLMDRDETDTQYF. CDR3 in DNA: TGTGCCAGCACCCTCATGGACAGGGACGAAACAGATACGCAGTATTTT. The full variable domain, rest sourced from reference TRBV28 and TRBJ2-3, is DVKVTQSSRYLVKRTGEKVFLECVQDMDHENMFWYRQDPGLGLRLIYFSYDVKMKEKGDIPEGYSVSREKKERFSLILESASTNQTSMYLCASTLMDRDETDTQYFGPGTRLTVL.

In its sample, this clone was seen a few times. The chain joins TRBV7-9 to TRBJ2-7; 8 nucleotides align to TRBD1. The CDR3 length is 14 residues. J was trimmed by 5 bases and V by 1 base; bases with no gene match: 4. Germline V gives CDR1 SEHNR, CDR2 FQNEAQ (reference sequence). CDR3: CASSLGQGTHEQYF. In DNA, the CDR3 is TGTGCCAGCAGCTTAGGACAGGGGACCCACGAGCAGTACTTC. The variable domain in full, with the rest retrieved from reference TRBV7-9 and TRBJ2-7, is DTGVSQNPRHKITKRGQNVTFRCDPISEHNRLYWYRQTLGQGPEFLTYFQNEAQLEKSRLLSDRFSAERPKGSFSTLEIQRTEQGDSAMYLCASSLGQGTHEQYFGPGTRLTVT.

This rearrangement joins TRBV18 to TRBJ2-3; D not certain. The length of the CDR3 is 14 residues. Trimming pared 2 bases from V and 0 bases from J, leaving 6 bases between. Germline CDR1 KGHSH, CDR2 LQKENI. The DNA for the CDR3 is TGTGCCAGCTCACCATTTCAGAGCACAGATACGCAGTATTTT. Its protein is CASSPFQSTDTQYF. Full variable domain (missing parts from reference TRBV18 and TRBJ2-3): NAGVMQNPRHLVRRRGQEARLRCSPMKGHSHVYWYRQLPEEGLKFMVYLQKENIIDESGMPKERFSAEFPKEGPSILRIQQVVRGDSAAYFCASSPFQSTDTQYFGPGTRLTVL.